A single sample is the source of the 27 T cell receptor beta chains below, sequenced in a study of blood T cells in healthy people across ages. Together with a sample-barcoded 5' primer, a J-beta primer mix was included in a second PCR lasting about 7 to 11 cycles. TCRdb processed the 5' RACE reads anew with MiXCR; each CDR3 protein has one entry. This table has over 1,500,000 distinct CDR3 sequences, around 50% appearing once. The sequenced sample was blood. The receptors originated from a woman in her 40s in good health.

J is TRBJ2-1 and V is TRBV20-1, with 7 bases matching TRBD1. The CDR3 is 13 amino acids. Germline CDR1 is DFQATT and CDR2 is SNEGSKA (reference sequence). With 6 bases clipped from V and 6 bases from J, the junction kept 8 bases outside the gene matches. CDR3 nucleotides: TGCAGTGCCCCGATTTGGACAGGCAATGAGCAGTTCTTC. Translation: CSAPIWTGNEQFF.

CDR3 residues: CASSLGSPGRLSYEQYF. The CDR3 bases are TGTGCCAGCAGCTTAGGTTCCCCCGGACGGCTGTCCTACGAGCAGTACTTC. The chain couples TRBV7-2 to TRBJ2-4; no reliable D call. The DNA end favors TRBJ2-7, so the J call may be wrong. CDR3 length: 17 amino acids. Germline loops: CDR1 SGHTA, CDR2 FQGNSA.

This chain links TRBV6-2 or TRBV6-3 with TRBJ2-4, with TRBD2 as a possible D gene (5 bases). Gene TRBJ2-7 matches the end of the DNA better, so the J call may be wrong. Germline V gene sequence: CDR1 MNHEY, CDR2 SVGEGT. This CDR3 is built from 14 residues. CDR3 coding DNA: TGTGCCAGCCTCCAGCGGCTGCCTGTCTCCGAGCAGTACTTC. Its translation: CASLQRLPVSEQYF.

This clonotype was seen a few times. V is TRBV6-5 and J is TRBJ1-2; TRBD1 aligns across 12 bases. Germline V gene sequence: CDR1 MNHEY, CDR2 SVGAGI. Trimming took 4 bases from V and 8 from J; bases not matched to a gene: 8. CDR3 length equals 15 residues. This chain's CDR3 is CASSSPGQGATGYTF. Written as DNA, the CDR3 is TGTGCCAGCAGTTCCCCGGGACAGGGGGCGACGGGCTACACCTTC.

This clonotype was recorded a few times. The rearrangement uses TRBV7-2 and TRBJ1-4, with D uncertain. Germline V gene lookup returns CDR1 SGHTA and CDR2 FQGNSA. The CDR3 totals 15 residues. The V end lost 0 bases, the J end lost 4 bases, and 9 bases lay between the germline ends. CDR3 DNA sequence: TGTGCCAGCAGCTTAGCCCAGACTTTTAATGAAAAACTGTTTTTT. Amino acid sequence: CASSLAQTFNEKLFF.

The chain uses TRBV20-1 and TRBJ1-2; no firm D call. Trimming cost V 6 bases and J 7 bases, with 18 bases left between them. This CDR3 is 13 amino acids long. Germline V lookup: CDR1 DFQATT, CDR2 SNEGSKA (reference sequence). The CDR3 loop reads CSALPAWHIGYTF. The CDR3 DNA reads TGCAGTGCCTTGCCTGCGTGGCACATTGGCTACACCTTC.

V usage is TRBV5-1 and J usage is TRBJ1-4; D possibly corresponds to TRBD1 (5 bases). The germline V and J ends were trimmed by 0 bases and 0 bases, with 6 bases remaining between them. This CDR3 is 15 amino acids long. Germline CDR1 is SGHRS and CDR2 is YFSETQ. CDR3 in amino acids: CASSLETATNEKLFF. For the CDR3, the DNA is TGCGCCAGCAGCTTGGAGACAGCAACTAATGAAAAACTGTTTTTT. The full variable domain, with the rest looked up from reference TRBV5-1 and TRBJ1-4, is KAGVTQTPRYLIKTRGQQVTLSCSPISGHRSVSWYQQTPGQGLQFLFEYFSETQRNKGNFPGRFSGRQFSNSRSEMNVSTLELGDSALYLCASSLETATNEKLFFGSGTQLSVL.

This clonotype has only a few counts. This chain connects TRBV4-3 to TRBJ2-5; TRBD1 agrees at 9 bases. The V segment lost 0 bases and the J segment 7 bases; nucleotides outside the gene matches: 6. The CDR3 covers 15 residues. Germline V lookup: CDR1 LGHNA, CDR2 YSLEER. The CDR3 is CASSQEGTGMATQYF. CDR3 coding DNA: TGCGCCAGCAGCCAAGAGGGGACAGGGATGGCGACCCAGTACTTC.

Here the CDR3 reads CASSPLDSDGYTF. The DNA for the CDR3 is TGTGCCAGCTCACCGCTGGACTCGGATGGCTACACCTTC. The chain combines TRBV18 with TRBJ1-2, with unresolved D. The CDR3 loop spans 13 amino acids. The germline V gene has CDR1 KGHSH and CDR2 LQKENI. Trimming removed 3 bases at V and 6 bases at J, with 11 bases between.

DNA of the CDR3: TGTGCCACCAGCAGAGATGCGACAGGGGGCAATCAGCCCCAGCATTTT. Protein product: CATSRDATGGNQPQHF. The chain uses TRBV15 and TRBJ1-5; 8 nucleotides align to TRBD1. The trim removed 0 bases at V and 2 bases at J, leaving 3 bases unmatched. The V gene's germline CDR1 is LNHNV and CDR2 YYDKDF (reference sequence). The CDR3 length is 16 residues.

This clonotype appeared a few times. J is TRBJ2-5 and V is TRBV20-1, with 9 bases identical to TRBD2. V lost 0 bases to trimming and J lost 1 base; unmatched junction nucleotides: 3. Germline V lookup: CDR1 DFQATT, CDR2 SNEGSKA (reference sequence). This CDR3 is built from 15 residues. The CDR3 sequence: CSARDQTSGQETQYF. The CDR3 nucleotides are TGCAGTGCTAGAGATCAGACTAGCGGCCAAGAGACCCAGTACTTC.

The chain has TRBV29-1 and TRBJ2-3, with 8 bases matching TRBD1. V shed 4 bases and J 2 bases; nucleotides not matched to a gene: 5. The CDR3 is made up of 14 amino acids. Germline V gives CDR1 SQVTM, CDR2 ANQGSEA. The CDR3 loop is CSVGRDRFTDTQYF. The CDR3 nucleotides read TGCAGCGTTGGAAGGGACAGGTTCACAGATACGCAGTATTTT.

The chain joins TRBV6-2 or TRBV6-3 to TRBJ2-3; 13 nucleotides align to TRBD2. This CDR3 is 19 amino acids long. Per the germline V gene, CDR1 is MNHEY and CDR2 is SVGEGT. The J segment lost 4 bases and the V segment lost 8 bases, leaving 18 bases of the junction unmatched. CDR3 sequence: CASSPSRGQLAGGADTQYF. The CDR3 DNA sequence: TGTGCCAGCTCCCCGTCCAGGGGGCAACTAGCGGGGGGGGCAGATACGCAGTATTTT.

The genes are TRBV6-1 and TRBJ2-1; 8 bases are shared with TRBD2. The V gene's germline CDR1 is MNHNS and CDR2 SASEGT. The ends lost 6 bases at V and 9 bases at J; junction bases unmatched: 10. CDR3 length equals 14 residues. CDR3 protein: CASRRAGARGEQFF. The CDR3 DNA is TGTGCCAGCAGACGAGCGGGGGCTCGGGGTGAGCAGTTCTTC.

V and J are TRBV29-1 and TRBJ2-1; D is perhaps TRBD1 (5 bases). Germline CDR1 is SQVTM and CDR2 is ANQGSEA. The germline V and J ends were trimmed by 2 bases and 5 bases, with 10 bases remaining between them. The CDR3 sequence is 13 residues long. CDR3 amino acids: CSVERQPNNEQFF. The CDR3, as DNA: TGCAGCGTTGAAAGACAGCCCAACAATGAGCAGTTCTTC.

This clonotype was observed a few times. The gene calls are TRBV28 and TRBJ2-7; D possibly corresponds to TRBD2 (6 bases). The V end lost 3 bases, the J end lost 1 base, and 13 bases lay between the germline ends. Germline V gene lookup returns CDR1 MDHEN and CDR2 SYDVKM. The CDR3 is made up of 15 amino acids. The CDR3 DNA reads as TGTGCCAGCAGTTTTAGGCCAGGGACTTCCTACGAGCAGTACTTC. It translates to CASSFRPGTSYEQYF.

The chain is built from TRBV28 and TRBJ1-5; D unresolved. This CDR3 is built from 16 residues. Germline V gene sequence: CDR1 MDHEN, CDR2 SYDVKM. The V gene lost 5 bases and the J gene lost 0 bases, with 14 bases spanning the gap. In DNA form, the CDR3 reads TGTGCCAGCAGTGGCCCGGGCCGGATTAGCAATCAGCCCCAGCATTTT. Translated: CASSGPGRISNQPQHF.

The CDR3 DNA sequence: TGCGCCAGCAGGATCGGGACTAGCGGGAAGAATGAGCAGTTCTTC. It codes for CASRIGTSGKNEQFF. The rearrangement joins TRBV5-1 to TRBJ2-1; the match to TRBD2 covers 13 bases. The CDR3 has 15 amino acids. The V segment lost 5 bases and the J segment 7 bases; nucleotides outside the gene matches: 6. Germline V CDR1 and CDR2: SGHRS, YFSETQ.

Written as DNA, the CDR3 is TGTGCCAGCAGTCGGGGGACCTTCACAGATACGCAGTATTTT. Translation: CASSRGTFTDTQYF. This rearrangement joins TRBV9 to TRBJ2-3; possibly TRBD2 for D (6 bases). The CDR3 length is 14 residues. Trimming removed 5 bases at V and 2 bases at J, with 12 bases between. Germline CDR1 is SGDLS and CDR2 is YYNGEE. The full variable domain, rest sourced from reference TRBV9 and TRBJ2-3, is DSGVTQTPKHLITATGQRVTLRCSPRSGDLSVYWYQQSLDQGLQFLIQYYNGEERAKGNILERFSAQQFPDLHSELNLSSLELGDSALYFCASSRGTFTDTQYFGPGTRLTVL.

The J gene is TRBJ2-7, the V gene TRBV20-1, with D uncertain. Germline V gene data show CDR1 as DFQATT and CDR2 as SNEGSKA (reference sequence). With 1 base removed from V and 4 bases from J, the gap between germline ends came to 11 bases. The CDR3 is made up of 13 amino acids. The CDR3 is CSARGSRVYEQYF. The CDR3 coding sequence is TGCAGTGCTAGAGGATCCAGAGTGTACGAGCAGTACTTC.

The gene calls are TRBV29-1 and TRBJ2-7; TRBD2 aligns across 7 bases. V shed 3 bases, J shed 5 bases, and the junction held 13 bases outside the gene matches. Germline loops: CDR1 SQVTM, CDR2 ANQGSEA. The CDR3 contains 15 residues. CDR3 loop: CSVDAGGTYRNEQYF. The CDR3 region has the DNA TGCAGCGTTGACGCCGGGGGGACTTATAGGAACGAGCAGTACTTC.

This clonotype was seen more than once but under ten times. V is TRBV7-2 and J is TRBJ2-7, with a tentative D call TRBD1 (6 bases). This CDR3 comprises 12 residues. Germline assignment: CDR1 SGHTA and CDR2 FQGNSA. The V end was cut by 5 bases, the J end by 6 bases, with 11 bases between. The CDR3 DNA is TGTGCCAGCAGCCCCGAGGGGGTCGAGCAGTACTTC. Protein: CASSPEGVEQYF.

A few counts support this clonotype. The rearrangement joins TRBV6-5 to TRBJ2-6; tentatively, D is TRBD2 (6 bases). The CDR3 runs to 18 residues. In germline, CDR1 is MNHEY, CDR2 SVGAGI. V lost 4 bases and J lost 0, with 16 bases in between. The CDR3 sequence: CASSLNLRGASGANVLTF. CDR3 sequence (DNA): TGTGCCAGCAGTTTAAACCTCCGCGGGGCCTCTGGGGCCAACGTCCTGACTTTC.

On this clonotype: Sequence at one end of the junction differs from germline and may be a read error. The J gene is TRBJ2-5, the V gene TRBV7-7, with D tentatively TRBD1 (6 bases). The CDR3 extends over 14 amino acids. Germline V gives CDR1 SSHAT, CDR2 FNYEAQ (reference sequence). CDR3: CASSVSRGQETQYF. CDR3 coding DNA: TGTGCTAGCAGCGTAAGCAGGGGCCAAGAGACCCAGTACTTC.

V and J are TRBV12-5 and TRBJ2-3; D is unclear. Trimming removed 4 bases at V and 3 bases at J, with 11 bases between. The CDR3 totals 14 residues. Germline V CDR1 and CDR2: LGHNT, FRNRAP. CDR3 residues: CASGYSNLTDTQYF. The CDR3 coding sequence is TGTGCTAGTGGTTATTCTAACCTTACAGATACGCAGTATTTT. Supplemented by reference TRBV12-5 and TRBJ2-3, the full variable domain reads DARVTQTPRHKVTEMGQEVTMRCQPILGHNTVFWYRQTMMQGLELLAYFRNRAPLDDSGMPKDRFSAEMPDATLATLKIQPSEPRDSAVYFCASGYSNLTDTQYFGPGTRLTVL.

This rearrangement joins TRBV7-2 to TRBJ2-5; TRBD2 matches at 12 bases. J gave up 2 bases and V 5 bases, and 6 bases lay outside the gene matches. CDR3 length: 16 amino acids. From germline, CDR1 is SGHTA and CDR2 FQGNSA. CDR3 coding DNA: TGTGCCAGCAGCCCTTCTAGCGGGGGGGCTCAAGAGACCCAGTACTTC. Translating it yields CASSPSSGGAQETQYF.

The CDR3 region is CSVEGELREVTYNEQFF. CDR3 nucleotides: TGCAGCGTTGAAGGGGAACTTAGAGAGGTTACTTACAATGAGCAGTTCTTC. V and J are TRBV29-1 and TRBJ2-1; D unresolved. Germline assignment: CDR1 SQVTM and CDR2 ANQGSEA. The CDR3 runs 17 residues. The V end lost 1 base, the J end lost 4 bases, and 20 bases lay between the germline ends.